This T cell receptor beta chain derives from a study of T cell repertoires in cytomegalovirus infection. Looking at the study overall: Both a matching HLA type and CMV infection were indicated by public TCR beta signatures.

Study-level findings and limits: People with CMV and the relevant HLA were identified by cumulative public TCR beta family frequency. The study found HLA-C-restricted CMV-specific TCR beta clonotypes dominating the ex vivo response.

TCRdb reprocessed the reads with MiXCR, giving one entry per CDR3 protein. The sample consists of around 630,000 distinct CDR3 sequences, roughly 24% of them appearing once. This CDR3 is 15 amino acids long. Germline V gene data show CDR1 as MNHEY and CDR2 as SVGAGI. The germline V and J ends were trimmed by 0 bases and 6 bases, with 14 bases remaining between them. This clonotype was observed many times. Its antigen is still unknown. Sequenced input: CD8+ T cells from PBMCs. The clonotype comes from a human donor in good health (CMV status not recorded). Some clones in this sample may be carry-over from other donors' samples. The rearrangement joins TRBV6-5 to TRBJ1-1; no firm D call. The DNA of the CDR3 is TGTGCCAGCAGTTACTCTTCCCCCAGTGGCGCTGAAGCTTTCTTT. Translating gives CASSYSSPSGAEAFF.